Here is one T cell receptor (beta chain) with its context. Its target is unknown. This sample is part of a study of Tregs in tolerant kidney transplant recipients. Study results and limitations: This study did not directly address biological reproducibility. Findings come from small patient numbers and require larger validation.

Mixed chimerism was transient after nonmyeloablative marrow transplants from related graft donors. Repertoires were generated with immunoSEQ multiplex PCR, while TCRdb's copy carries only in-frame clones and drops some. The data show about 50,000 clones, roughly nine tenths seen once. From germline, CDR1 is SNHLY and CDR2 FYNNEI. The ends lost 3 bases at V and 4 bases at J; junction bases unmatched: 6. There are 15 residues in the CDR3. The receptor was derived from a human patient who received a combined kidney and bone marrow transplant. Some T cells may be transferred from the graft donor. This sequence joins TRBV2 and TRBJ2-1; 7 nucleotides match TRBD2. Here the sequenced sample was CD8+ T cells from blood (PBMCs), taken 12 months after the transplant. The CDR3 bases are TGTGCCAGCAGTGAGGAGGGAGGGCCGTACAATGAGCAGTTCTTC. Its translation: CASSEEGGPYNEQFF.